The rows below give T cell receptor beta chains drawn from one sample of a study of T cells after yellow fever vaccination. TCRdb independently ran MiXCR on the 5' RACE reads; one entry per CDR3 protein. The sample includes hundreds of thousands of distinct CDR3 sequences, about an eighth of them seen just once. The sequencing used CD4+ T cells sorted from PBMCs, collected 15 days after the yellow fever booster vaccination. These receptor sequences come from a man younger than 35 who received the YFV17D yellow fever vaccine. Both conserved end residues are trimmed from each CDR3.

cdr3_length v_call cdr3_aa
12 TRBV20-1 SAPGQGMRTEAF
16 TRBV5-1 ASSLAIHSDPATDTQY
14 TRBV27 ASSHTSGGAHETQY
15 TRBV4-3 ASSQEWDRGLSGELF
11 TRBV3-1 ASSQIADTEAF
11 TRBV7-9 ATSGGVYQPQH
14 TRBV5-4 ASSHGGNIAKNIQY
11 TRBV12-3/TRBV12-4 AGGASGTDTQY
12 TRBV5-1 ASSLSEAAKTQY
11 TRBV7-9 ASSSSPGNTIY
13 TRBV7-2 ASSLARYRGTEAF
10 TRBV28 ASTSDPYEQY
12 TRBV20-1 SAPAGGWDTEAF
13 TRBV4-1 ASSQSTGISYEQY
12 TRBV12-3/TRBV12-4 ASSLRQYQETQY
12 TRBV10-3 AISLEAGSGGYT
13 TRBV7-9 ASSLASGDTDTQY
13 TRBV9 ASSQTMVGEAGYT
12 TRBV5-4 ASSWEKENTEAF
12 TRBV20-1 SVKTGGLYNEQF
13 TRBV11-2 ASSLDSYRGLDAF
13 TRBV5-5 ASSFSKWIRDGYT
14 TRBV4-3 ASSQEPRAGANVLT
12 TRBV7-9 ASSSRSYNSPLH
14 TRBV7-3 ASSYKGASGTNEQF
10 TRBV20-1 SARGQGEGYT
12 TRBV9 ASSASLGGTEAF
12 TRBV5-1 ASSSGTANSPLH
13 TRBV18 ASSPLVTGANVLT
11 TRBV7-6 ASSFSRGTEAF
13 TRBV2 ASSDQVGAKNIQY
12 TRBV5-5 ASSLEATGDGYT
12 TRBV2 ASKGDREAYEQY
11 TRBV7-2 ASSLTEADTQY
10 TRBV20-1 SARDRDQPQH
11 TRBV20-1 SAYERGQETQY
12 TRBV7-2 ASSLGLSSYEQY
14 TRBV6-1 ASSERKRGSTDTQY
15 TRBV14 ASSQEGQGRMNTEAF
13 TRBV30 AWSPTSGGGETQY
9 TRBV20-1 SERGTYGYT
11 TRBV7-2 ASSWVDRQPQH
13 TRBV24-1 ATSAWTGDTGELF
11 TRBV4-1 ASRLYDNSPLH
13 TRBV19 ASSLRTSRYNEQF
13 TRBV24-1 ATSDSGTANYGYT
14 TRBV6-5 ASSYRSGGAHNEQF
14 TRBV20-1 SASTAGDLDTDTQY
14 TRBV28 ASSPPGTLAKNIQY
13 TRBV7-2 ASSSQQGLGTEAF